The present T cell receptor (beta chain) was sequenced within a study of blood T cell repertoires in COVID-19. Study details: Samples taken during acute and convalescent COVID-19 were collected in the United States, Italy and Spain. Sample material is recorded as cDNA or gDNA derived from T cells, B-cell-depleted T cells, or PBMCs.

Per the authors' pipeline: Reference gene primer amplification in the assay estimated nucleated cell counts. Clones were read by immunoSEQ multiplex PCR, and TCRdb kept only the in-frame ones, dropping some. V and J calls plus clone size are reproduced from that table; the DNA served to infer D and trimming. Of under 90,000 clones listed, roughly 76% are singletons. The germline V gene has CDR1 SGHTA and CDR2 FQGTGA. The ends were cut back, 3 bases at V and 7 bases at J, with 9 bases in the middle. This CDR3 is 12 amino acids long. The count of this clone is one. This TCR was sampled from a woman at least 80 years old with active or convalescent COVID-19. The specimen was peripheral blood. The rearrangement joins TRBV7-3 to TRBJ1-1; a weak D match, TRBD1 (6 bases). As DNA, the CDR3 is TGTGCCAGCAGCTTTAGGGGGGGTGAAGCTTTCTTT. Translated: CASSFRGGEAFF.